A selection of T cell receptor beta chains follows, all from one sample in a study of cytomegalovirus exposure and HLA in healthy donors. Here immunoSEQ multiplex PCR was the method, and the copy in TCRdb shows in-frame clones only, minus some. This sample has roughly 150,000 clones, with about 72% found just once. The sample taken for sequencing was PBMCs. The receptor source for this set is a man aged 50-60 years in good health and CMV-seropositive. Each CDR3 is given with its conserved first and last residue. A D gene is named only where the DNA matches it firmly. Only some rows state a clone size, as once, few, many or a class for expanded clones.

CDR3aa: CASDRGNYEQYF; CDR3nt: TGTGCCAGCGATCGGGGGAACTACGAGCAGTACTTC; j_gene: TRBJ2-7; abundance: once; d_gene: NA; v_gene: TRBV2
CDR3aa: CASSFRTSGGAQYF; CDR3nt: TGTGCCAGCAGCTTTAGGACTAGCGGGGGGGCCCAGTACTTC; j_gene: TRBJ2-5; abundance: NA; d_gene: TRBD2; v_gene: TRBV9
CDR3aa: CASSLGDRGSYNEQFF; CDR3nt: TGCGCCAGCAGCTTGGGTGACAGGGGGTCCTACAATGAGCAGTTCTTC; j_gene: TRBJ2-1; abundance: NA; d_gene: TRBD1; v_gene: TRBV5-1
CDR3aa: CASSQDWLAGGRYEQFF; CDR3nt: TGCGCCAGCAGCCAAGATTGGCTAGCGGGGGGGCGCTATGAGCAGTTCTTC; j_gene: TRBJ2-1; abundance: NA; d_gene: TRBD2; v_gene: TRBV4-3
CDR3aa: CASSFDRTGSGEQYF; CDR3nt: TGTGCCAGCAGCTTTGATCGGACAGGGAGCGGGGAGCAGTACTTC; j_gene: TRBJ2-7; abundance: few; d_gene: TRBD1; v_gene: TRBV9
CDR3aa: CATSRDPPGINQPQHF; CDR3nt: TGTGCCACCAGCAGAGACCCCCCAGGGATCAATCAGCCCCAGCATTTT; j_gene: TRBJ1-5; abundance: NA; d_gene: NA; v_gene: TRBV15
CDR3aa: CASRRIEAGEQYF; CDR3nt: TGTGCCAGCAGGAGGATTGAGGCTGGTGAGCAGTACTTC; j_gene: TRBJ2-7; abundance: NA; d_gene: NA; v_gene: TRBV6-5
CDR3aa: CASNRGPNYGYTF; CDR3nt: TGTGCCAGTAACAGGGGGCCAAACTATGGCTACACCTTC; j_gene: TRBJ1-2; abundance: NA; d_gene: TRBD1; v_gene: TRBV2
CDR3aa: CASSEYRGNSPLHF; CDR3nt: TGTGCCAGCAGTGAATACCGAGGGAATTCACCCCTCCACTTT; j_gene: TRBJ1-6; abundance: NA; d_gene: NA; v_gene: TRBV6-4
CDR3aa: CASSKTGTDSYEQYF; CDR3nt: TGTGCCAGCAGTAAGACCGGGACTGACTCCTACGAGCAGTACTTC; j_gene: TRBJ2-7; abundance: NA; d_gene: NA; v_gene: TRBV6-5
CDR3aa: CASSLAGYEAFF; CDR3nt: TGCGCCAGCAGCTTGGCAGGGTATGAAGCTTTCTTT; j_gene: TRBJ1-1; abundance: NA; d_gene: NA; v_gene: TRBV5-1
CDR3aa: CASSAERLAVGKNIQYF; CDR3nt: TGTGCCAGCAGCGCAGAGAGGTTAGCGGTGGGCAAAAACATTCAGTACTTC; j_gene: TRBJ2-4; abundance: NA; d_gene: NA; v_gene: TRBV9
CDR3aa: CASSFAGREAFF; CDR3nt: TGTGCCAGCAGTTTCGCGGGACGAGAAGCTTTCTTT; j_gene: TRBJ1-1; abundance: NA; d_gene: NA; v_gene: TRBV28
CDR3aa: CASSQDNSPLHF; CDR3nt: TGCGCCAGCAGCCAAGATAACAGCCCCCTCCACTTT; j_gene: TRBJ1-6; abundance: NA; d_gene: NA; v_gene: TRBV4-3
CDR3aa: CASSSQPTKSYEQYF; CDR3nt: TGTGCCAGCAGCTCCCAACCGACAAAATCCTACGAGCAGTACTTC; j_gene: TRBJ2-7; abundance: once; d_gene: NA; v_gene: TRBV5-6
CDR3aa: CASSLTGVSNQPQHF; CDR3nt: TGTGCCAGCAGCTTAACGGGGGTTAGCAATCAGCCCCAGCATTTT; j_gene: TRBJ1-5; abundance: NA; d_gene: NA; v_gene: TRBV11-2
CDR3aa: CASSSGRNTEAFF; CDR3nt: TGTGCCAGCAGCTCAGGTAGGAACACTGAAGCTTTCTTT; j_gene: TRBJ1-1; abundance: NA; d_gene: NA; v_gene: TRBV7-9
CDR3aa: CASSPGAGGLDNEQFF; CDR3nt: TGTGCCAGCAGCCCTGGAGCGGGGGGGCTTGACAATGAGCAGTTCTTC; j_gene: TRBJ2-1; abundance: NA; d_gene: TRBD2; v_gene: TRBV7-3
CDR3aa: CASRTYEGGNNEQFF; CDR3nt: TGCGCCAGCAGAACGTATGAGGGGGGGAACAATGAGCAGTTCTTC; j_gene: TRBJ2-1; abundance: once; d_gene: NA; v_gene: TRBV4-1
CDR3aa: CSASRRGTQYF; CDR3nt: TGCAGTGCTAGTCGAAGGGGAACTCAGTACTTC; j_gene: TRBJ2-5; abundance: NA; d_gene: NA; v_gene: TRBV20-1
CDR3aa: CASTERDGQPQHF; CDR3nt: TGTGCCAGTACGGAGAGGGATGGCCAGCCCCAGCATTTT; j_gene: TRBJ1-5; abundance: once; d_gene: NA; v_gene: TRBV19
CDR3aa: CASSLPSGGESSQYF; CDR3nt: TGTGCCAGCAGCTTACCCTCGGGGGGGGAGAGTTCCCAGTACTTC; j_gene: TRBJ2-5; abundance: NA; d_gene: TRBD2; v_gene: TRBV7-2
CDR3aa: CASSLDRAKSYEQYF; CDR3nt: TGCGCCAGCAGCCTGGACAGGGCCAAATCCTACGAGCAGTACTTC; j_gene: TRBJ2-7; abundance: NA; d_gene: TRBD1; v_gene: TRBV4-3
CDR3aa: CASSPQGYGYTF; CDR3nt: TGTGCCAGCAGTCCGCAGGGCTATGGCTACACCTTC; j_gene: TRBJ1-2; abundance: NA; d_gene: NA; v_gene: TRBV6-5
CDR3aa: CASTKTPGRNEKLFF; CDR3nt: TGTGCCAGTACCAAAACCCCCGGGAGGAATGAAAAACTGTTTTTT; j_gene: TRBJ1-4; abundance: NA; d_gene: NA; v_gene: TRBV19
CDR3aa: CASQPGDRDTEAFF; CDR3nt: TGCGCCAGCCAACCAGGGGATCGGGACACTGAAGCTTTCTTT; j_gene: TRBJ1-1; abundance: NA; d_gene: NA; v_gene: TRBV5-1
CDR3aa: CASSPPGDPGNTIYF; CDR3nt: TGTGCCAGCTCACCACCGGGAGACCCTGGAAACACCATATATTTT; j_gene: TRBJ1-3; abundance: NA; d_gene: NA; v_gene: TRBV18
CDR3aa: CASSFDGGTAFF; CDR3nt: TGTGCCAGCAGCTTTGATGGGGGGACGGCTTTCTTT; j_gene: TRBJ1-1; abundance: NA; d_gene: NA; v_gene: TRBV7-9
CDR3aa: CASSLRTDNSPLHF; CDR3nt: TGTGCCAGCAGCTTAAGGACAGATAATTCACCCCTCCACTTT; j_gene: TRBJ1-6; abundance: NA; d_gene: NA; v_gene: TRBV7-6
CDR3aa: CASSNRQGIYFGYTF; CDR3nt: TGTGCCAGCAGCAACAGACAGGGGATTTATTTTGGCTACACCTTC; j_gene: TRBJ1-2; abundance: NA; d_gene: TRBD1; v_gene: TRBV7-2
CDR3aa: CASSRLEGRQETQYF; CDR3nt: TGTGCCAGCAGTCGGTTGGAGGGGCGCCAAGAGACCCAGTACTTC; j_gene: TRBJ2-5; abundance: NA; d_gene: NA; v_gene: TRBV28
CDR3aa: CASSGGLAGGRNEQYF; CDR3nt: TGTGCCAGCAGCGGGGGACTAGCGGGGGGGAGGAACGAGCAGTACTTC; j_gene: TRBJ2-7; abundance: NA; d_gene: TRBD2; v_gene: TRBV5-4
CDR3aa: CASSQVGQGNEKLFF; CDR3nt: TGCGCCAGCAGCCAAGTTGGACAGGGAAATGAAAAACTGTTTTTT; j_gene: TRBJ1-4; abundance: once; d_gene: TRBD1; v_gene: TRBV4-1
CDR3aa: CASSSLGSMNTEAFF; CDR3nt: TGTGCCAGCAGCTCACTAGGGAGCATGAACACTGAAGCTTTCTTT; j_gene: TRBJ1-1; abundance: NA; d_gene: NA; v_gene: TRBV7-2
CDR3aa: CASSSSSTGASNEKLFF; CDR3nt: TGTGCCAGCAGCTCCTCTTCGACAGGGGCCAGTAATGAAAAACTGTTTTTT; j_gene: TRBJ1-4; abundance: NA; d_gene: TRBD1; v_gene: TRBV5-6
CDR3aa: CASSAPDRGTPYEQYF; CDR3nt: TGCGCCAGCAGTGCCCCCGACAGGGGAACTCCCTACGAGCAGTACTTC; j_gene: TRBJ2-7; abundance: NA; d_gene: TRBD1; v_gene: TRBV10-2
CDR3aa: CASSLVLGTGEQYF; CDR3nt: TGCGCCAGCAGCTTGGTTTTAGGGACAGGTGAGCAGTACTTC; j_gene: TRBJ2-7; abundance: NA; d_gene: TRBD1; v_gene: TRBV5-1
CDR3aa: CASTDSQGQLTDTQYF; CDR3nt: TGTGCCAGCACCGACTCTCAAGGACAGCTTACAGATACGCAGTATTTT; j_gene: TRBJ2-3; abundance: NA; d_gene: NA; v_gene: TRBV6-4
CDR3aa: CASSLAPASGGASYEQYF; CDR3nt: TGTGCCAGCAGCTTAGCCCCGGCTAGCGGGGGGGCCTCCTACGAGCAGTACTTC; j_gene: TRBJ2-7; abundance: NA; d_gene: TRBD2; v_gene: TRBV7-2
CDR3aa: CASSLDDSLQPQHF; CDR3nt: TGTGCCAGCAGCTTAGACGACAGCCTGCAGCCCCAGCATTTT; j_gene: TRBJ1-5; abundance: few; d_gene: NA; v_gene: TRBV7-2
CDR3aa: CASRASGGSTDTQYF; CDR3nt: TGCGCCAGCAGGGCATCAGGGGGCAGCACAGATACGCAGTATTTT; j_gene: TRBJ2-3; abundance: NA; d_gene: TRBD1; v_gene: TRBV5-1
CDR3aa: CASSLDGRGGYTF; CDR3nt: TGTGCCAGCAGCTTAGACGGCAGGGGAGGCTACACCTTC; j_gene: TRBJ1-2; abundance: NA; d_gene: NA; v_gene: TRBV7-9
CDR3aa: CSVADSFYEQYF; CDR3nt: TGCAGCGTTGCTGACAGCTTCTACGAGCAGTACTTC; j_gene: TRBJ2-7; abundance: NA; d_gene: NA; v_gene: TRBV29-1
CDR3aa: CASNPDGLFYEQYF; CDR3nt: TGTGCCAGCAATCCGGACGGACTGTTCTACGAGCAGTACTTC; j_gene: TRBJ2-7; abundance: NA; d_gene: NA; v_gene: TRBV6-5
CDR3aa: CASSDQGRAFF; CDR3nt: TGTGCCAGCAGTGATCAGGGTAGGGCTTTCTTT; j_gene: TRBJ1-1; abundance: NA; d_gene: NA; v_gene: TRBV25-1
CDR3aa: CASSLARGSRTEPDTQYF; CDR3nt: TGCGCCAGCAGCTTGGCTCGGGGTAGTAGAACAGAACCAGATACGCAGTATTTT; j_gene: TRBJ2-3; abundance: NA; d_gene: NA; v_gene: TRBV5-1
CDR3aa: CASSTRTAGGTDTQYF; CDR3nt: TGTGCCAGCAGCACCCGGACGGCCGGGGGCACAGATACGCAGTATTTT; j_gene: TRBJ2-3; abundance: NA; d_gene: NA; v_gene: TRBV9
CDR3aa: CASSVRDTSYEQYF; CDR3nt: TGCGCCAGCAGCGTCCGGGACACATCCTACGAGCAGTACTTC; j_gene: TRBJ2-7; abundance: NA; d_gene: NA; v_gene: TRBV4-1
CDR3aa: CASRTRQGYEQYF; CDR3nt: TGTGCCAGCAGAACCCGACAGGGGTACGAGCAGTACTTC; j_gene: TRBJ2-7; abundance: NA; d_gene: TRBD1; v_gene: TRBV13
CDR3aa: CAPHPGQGGEQYF; CDR3nt: TGTGCCCCCCACCCGGGACAGGGAGGCGAGCAGTACTTC; j_gene: TRBJ2-7; abundance: NA; d_gene: TRBD1; v_gene: TRBV6-4
CDR3aa: CASSQTGDTGELFF; CDR3nt: TGCGCCAGCAGCCAAACCGGGGACACCGGGGAGCTGTTTTTT; j_gene: TRBJ2-2; abundance: once; d_gene: NA; v_gene: TRBV4-3
CDR3aa: CASSHMDRDWRSLTGYTF; CDR3nt: TGTGCCAGCAGCCATATGGACAGGGACTGGAGAAGTTTGACTGGCTACACCTTC; j_gene: TRBJ1-2; abundance: NA; d_gene: TRBD1; v_gene: TRBV7-2
CDR3aa: CASSSSNEQFF; CDR3nt: TGTGCCAGTAGTAGTTCTAATGAGCAGTTCTTC; j_gene: TRBJ2-1; abundance: NA; d_gene: NA; v_gene: TRBV19